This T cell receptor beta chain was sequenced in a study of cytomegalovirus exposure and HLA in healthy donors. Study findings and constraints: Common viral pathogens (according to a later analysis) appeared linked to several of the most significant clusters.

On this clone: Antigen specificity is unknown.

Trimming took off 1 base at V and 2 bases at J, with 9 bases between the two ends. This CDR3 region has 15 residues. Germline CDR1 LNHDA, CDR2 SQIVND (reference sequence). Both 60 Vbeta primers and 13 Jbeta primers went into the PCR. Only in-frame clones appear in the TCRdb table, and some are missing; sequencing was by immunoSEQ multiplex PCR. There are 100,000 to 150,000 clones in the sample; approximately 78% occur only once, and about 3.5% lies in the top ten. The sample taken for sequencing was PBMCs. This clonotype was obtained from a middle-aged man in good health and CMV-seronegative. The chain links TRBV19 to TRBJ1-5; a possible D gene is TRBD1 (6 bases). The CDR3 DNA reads TGTGCCAGTAGTATAGGGACAGTTGGCAATCAGCCCCAGCATTTT. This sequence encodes CASSIGTVGNQPQHF.